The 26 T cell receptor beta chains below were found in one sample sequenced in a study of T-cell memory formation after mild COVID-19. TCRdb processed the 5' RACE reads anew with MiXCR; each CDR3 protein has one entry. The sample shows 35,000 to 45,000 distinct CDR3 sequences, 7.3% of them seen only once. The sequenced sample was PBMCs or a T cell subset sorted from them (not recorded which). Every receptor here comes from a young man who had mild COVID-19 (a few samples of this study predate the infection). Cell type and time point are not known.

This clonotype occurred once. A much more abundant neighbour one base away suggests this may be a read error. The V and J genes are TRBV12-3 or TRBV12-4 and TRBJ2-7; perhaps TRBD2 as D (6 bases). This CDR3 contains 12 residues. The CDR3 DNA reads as TGTGCCAGCAGTCAGTGGACTACCGAGCCGATCTTC. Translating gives CASSQWTTEPIF.

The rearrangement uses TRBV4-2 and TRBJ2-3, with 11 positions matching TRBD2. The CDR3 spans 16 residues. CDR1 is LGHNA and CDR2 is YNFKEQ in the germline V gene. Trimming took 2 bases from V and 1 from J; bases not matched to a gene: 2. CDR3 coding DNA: TGTGCCAGCAGCCAACCGACTAGCGGGGGCACAGATACGCAGTATTTT. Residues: CASSQPTSGGTDTQYF.

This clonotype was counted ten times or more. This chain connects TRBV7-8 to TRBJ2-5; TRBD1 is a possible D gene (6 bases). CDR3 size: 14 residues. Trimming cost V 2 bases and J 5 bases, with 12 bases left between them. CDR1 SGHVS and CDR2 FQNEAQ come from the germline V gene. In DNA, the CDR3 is TGTGCCAGCAGCTTACCCCCCCAGGGGGAGACCCAGTACTTC. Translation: CASSLPPQGETQYF.

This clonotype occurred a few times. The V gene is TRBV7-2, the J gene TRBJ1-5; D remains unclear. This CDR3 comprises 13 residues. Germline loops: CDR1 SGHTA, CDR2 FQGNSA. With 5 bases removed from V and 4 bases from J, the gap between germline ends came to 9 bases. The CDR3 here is CASSLTVNQPQHF. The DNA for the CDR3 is TGTGCCAGCAGCCTGACTGTGAATCAGCCCCAGCATTTT.

CDR3 nucleotide sequence: TGTGCCAGCAGCCAAGAAGGGCACGTCTCTGGGGCCAACGTCCTGACTTTC. It specifies CASSQEGHVSGANVLTF. The rearrangement links TRBV4-2 to TRBJ2-6; D remains unclear. The germline V gene encodes CDR1 LGHNA and CDR2 YNFKEQ. V dropped 0 bases and J dropped 0 bases, with 9 bases sitting between them. This CDR3 spans 17 amino acids.

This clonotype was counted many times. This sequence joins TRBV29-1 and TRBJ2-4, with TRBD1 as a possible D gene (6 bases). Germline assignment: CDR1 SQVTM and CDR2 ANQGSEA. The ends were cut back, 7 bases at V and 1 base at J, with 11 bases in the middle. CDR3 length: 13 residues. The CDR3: CSATGVAKNIQYF. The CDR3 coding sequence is TGCAGCGCGACAGGAGTTGCCAAAAACATTCAGTACTTC.

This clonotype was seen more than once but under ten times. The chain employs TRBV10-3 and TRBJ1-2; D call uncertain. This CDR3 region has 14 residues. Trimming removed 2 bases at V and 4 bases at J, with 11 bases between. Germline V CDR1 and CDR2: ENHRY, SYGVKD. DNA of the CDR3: TGTGCCATCAGTGAGCTAGGGCAGACCTATGGCTACACCTTC. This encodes CAISELGQTYGYTF.

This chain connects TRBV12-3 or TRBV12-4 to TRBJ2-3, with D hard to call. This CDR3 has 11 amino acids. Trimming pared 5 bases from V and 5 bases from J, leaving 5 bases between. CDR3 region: CASSRRDTQYF. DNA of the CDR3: TGTGCCAGCAGTCGAAGAGATACGCAGTATTTT.

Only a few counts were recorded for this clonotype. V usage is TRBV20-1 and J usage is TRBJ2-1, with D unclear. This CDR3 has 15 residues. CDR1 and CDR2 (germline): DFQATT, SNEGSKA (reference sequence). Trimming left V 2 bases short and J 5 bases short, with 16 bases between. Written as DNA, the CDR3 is TGCAGTGCTAGACGCGGCGCAGGTTCGGACAATGAGCAGTTCTTC. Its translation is CSARRGAGSDNEQFF.

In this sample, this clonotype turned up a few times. The DNA for the CDR3 is TGTGCCAGCAGCTTCGAACGGGGTTACGAGCAGTACGTC. Translating gives CASSFERGYEQYV. V is TRBV7-2 and J is TRBJ2-7, with a weak D call TRBD2 (5 bases). Looked up from germline, CDR1 is SGHTA and CDR2 is FQGNSA. The CDR3 runs 13 residues. V was shortened by 3 bases and J by 4 bases, with 10 bases between the two germline ends.

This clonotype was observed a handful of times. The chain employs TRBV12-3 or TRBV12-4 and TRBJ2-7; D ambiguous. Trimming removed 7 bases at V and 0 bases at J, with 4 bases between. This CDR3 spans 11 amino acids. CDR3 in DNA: TGTGCCAGCATTTTCTCCTACGAGCAGTACGTC. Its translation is CASIFSYEQYV.

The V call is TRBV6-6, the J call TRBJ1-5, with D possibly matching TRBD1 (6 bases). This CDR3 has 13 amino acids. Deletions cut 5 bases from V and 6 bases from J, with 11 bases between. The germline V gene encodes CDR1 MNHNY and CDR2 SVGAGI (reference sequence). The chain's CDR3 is CASSTGSVQPQHF. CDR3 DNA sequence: TGTGCCAGCAGTACAGGGTCGGTTCAGCCCCAGCATTTT.

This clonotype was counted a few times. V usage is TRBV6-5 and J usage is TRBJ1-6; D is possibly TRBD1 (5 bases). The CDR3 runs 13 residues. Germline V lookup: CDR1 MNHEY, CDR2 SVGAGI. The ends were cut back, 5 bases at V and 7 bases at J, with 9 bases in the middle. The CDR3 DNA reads TGTGCCAGCAGTAGACAGCTAAATTCACCCCTCCACTTT. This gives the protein CASSRQLNSPLHF.

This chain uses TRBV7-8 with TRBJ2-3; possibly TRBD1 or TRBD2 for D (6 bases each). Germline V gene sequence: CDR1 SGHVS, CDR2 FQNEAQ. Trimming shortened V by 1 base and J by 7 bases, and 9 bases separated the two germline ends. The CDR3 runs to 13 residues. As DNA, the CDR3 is TGTGCCAGCAGCTTAGTAGGGGGGTATACGCAGTATTTT. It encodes CASSLVGGYTQYF.

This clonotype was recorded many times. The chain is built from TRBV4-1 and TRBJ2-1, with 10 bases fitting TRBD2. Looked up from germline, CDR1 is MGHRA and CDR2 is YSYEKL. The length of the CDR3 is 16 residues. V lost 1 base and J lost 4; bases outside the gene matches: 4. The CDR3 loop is CASSQVGAGGYNEQFF. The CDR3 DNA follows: TGCGCCAGCAGCCAAGTTGGAGCGGGGGGGTACAATGAGCAGTTCTTC.

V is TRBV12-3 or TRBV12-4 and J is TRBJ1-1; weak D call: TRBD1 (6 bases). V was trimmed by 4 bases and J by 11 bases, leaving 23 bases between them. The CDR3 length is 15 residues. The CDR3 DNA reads TGTGCCAGCAGTTCCGGGACATCCGGATATACTAAGGCTTTCTTT. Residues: CASSSGTSGYTKAFF.

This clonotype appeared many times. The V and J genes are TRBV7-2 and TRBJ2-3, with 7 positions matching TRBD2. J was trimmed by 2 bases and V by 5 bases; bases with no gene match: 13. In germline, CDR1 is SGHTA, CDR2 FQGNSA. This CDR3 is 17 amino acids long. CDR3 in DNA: TGTGCCAGCAGCCCGGGCGAGCGGGGCGCGTACACAGATACGCAGTATTTT. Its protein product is CASSPGERGAYTDTQYF.

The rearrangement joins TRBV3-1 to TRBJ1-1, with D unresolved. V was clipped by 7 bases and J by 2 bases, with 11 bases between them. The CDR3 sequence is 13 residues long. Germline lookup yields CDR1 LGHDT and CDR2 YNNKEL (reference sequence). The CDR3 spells CASTPRGNTEAFF. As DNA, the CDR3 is TGTGCCAGCACTCCTCGGGGTAACACTGAAGCTTTCTTT.

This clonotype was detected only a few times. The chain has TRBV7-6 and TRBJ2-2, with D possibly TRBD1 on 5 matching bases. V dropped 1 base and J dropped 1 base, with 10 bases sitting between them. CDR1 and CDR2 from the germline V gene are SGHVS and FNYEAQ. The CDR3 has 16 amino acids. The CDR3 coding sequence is TGTGCCAGCAGCTTAGGGCAGGGTAGGAACACCGGGGAGCTGTTTTTT. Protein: CASSLGQGRNTGELFF.

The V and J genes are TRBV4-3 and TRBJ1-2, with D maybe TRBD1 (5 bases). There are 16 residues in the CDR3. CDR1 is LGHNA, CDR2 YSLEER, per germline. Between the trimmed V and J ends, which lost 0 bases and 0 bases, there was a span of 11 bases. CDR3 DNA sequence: TGCGCCAGCAGCCAAGATGGGGCAAGGTCTAACTATGGCTACACCTTC. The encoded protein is CASSQDGARSNYGYTF.

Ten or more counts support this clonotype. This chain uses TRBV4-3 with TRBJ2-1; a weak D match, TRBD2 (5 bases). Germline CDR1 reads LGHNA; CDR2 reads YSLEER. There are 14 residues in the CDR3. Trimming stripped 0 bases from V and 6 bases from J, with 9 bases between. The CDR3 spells CASSQEAGGNEQFF. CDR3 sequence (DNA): TGCGCCAGCAGCCAAGAGGCGGGTGGCAATGAGCAGTTCTTC.

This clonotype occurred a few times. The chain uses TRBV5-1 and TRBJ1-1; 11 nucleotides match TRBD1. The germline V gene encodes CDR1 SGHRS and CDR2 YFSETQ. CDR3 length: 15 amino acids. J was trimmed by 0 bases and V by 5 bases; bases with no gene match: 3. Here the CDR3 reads CASRRTGGLNTEAFF. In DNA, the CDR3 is TGCGCCAGCAGGAGGACAGGGGGCCTGAACACTGAAGCTTTCTTT.

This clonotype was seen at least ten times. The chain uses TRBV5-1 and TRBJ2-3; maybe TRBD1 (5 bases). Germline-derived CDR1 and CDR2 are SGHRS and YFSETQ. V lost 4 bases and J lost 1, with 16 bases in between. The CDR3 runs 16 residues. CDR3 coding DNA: TGCGCCAGCAGCGGTTCAGCAGGGATGGGCACAGATACGCAGTATTTT. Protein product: CASSGSAGMGTDTQYF.

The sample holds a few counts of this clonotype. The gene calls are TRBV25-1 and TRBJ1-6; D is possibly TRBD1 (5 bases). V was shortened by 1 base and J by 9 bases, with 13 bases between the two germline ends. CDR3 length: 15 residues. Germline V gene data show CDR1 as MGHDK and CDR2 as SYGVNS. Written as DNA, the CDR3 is TGTGCCAGCAGTGAATTTGGGGGGATCCGTTCACCCCTCCACTTT. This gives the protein CASSEFGGIRSPLHF.

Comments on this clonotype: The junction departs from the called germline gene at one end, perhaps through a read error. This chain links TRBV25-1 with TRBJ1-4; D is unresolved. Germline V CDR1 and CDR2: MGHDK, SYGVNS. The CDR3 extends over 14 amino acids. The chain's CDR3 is CASSATRTSEKLFF. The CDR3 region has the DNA TGTGCCAGCAGTGCGACGAGGACTAGTGAAAAACTGTTTTTT.

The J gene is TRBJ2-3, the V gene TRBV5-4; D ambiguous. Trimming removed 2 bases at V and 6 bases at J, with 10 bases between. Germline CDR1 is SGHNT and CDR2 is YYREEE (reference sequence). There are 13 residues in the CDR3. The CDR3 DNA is TGTGCCAGCAGCTTCCCAGGCCCGGATACGCAGTATTTT. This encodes CASSFPGPDTQYF.